The source of this T cell receptor beta chain is a study of shared clonotypes between healthy human individuals. Overall study context: Serving as donors were a couple of women and a few men, whose ages spanned 18 to 49. Study conclusions and caveats: With four donors compared, around 5% of naive CD4 clonotypes were shared.

V lost 5 bases, J lost 6 bases, and 19 bases lay in between. This CDR3 is 16 amino acids long. Germline CDR1 is LNHDA and CDR2 is SQIVND (reference sequence). On this clone: Its antigen is not known.

Only Caucasian adults living in Nashville, Tennessee made up the donor group. Sorted-subset replicate PCRs used around 200 ng of genomic DNA. This amount corresponded to about 30,000 T cell genomes. Clones were read by immunoSEQ multiplex PCR, and TCRdb kept only the in-frame ones, dropping some. This sample yields 2 million to 2.5 million clones, of which roughly 96% are seen a single time; approximately 0.13% belongs to the top ten. The chain recombines TRBV19 with TRBJ2-2; unclear D gene. This receptor was taken from a man younger than 35 in good health. Specimen: naive CD4+ T cells sorted from blood. Subset of the sample: CD45RA+ positively selected. CDR3 in DNA: TGTGCCAGTAGTCTACGACAAGAACTTATTGCCGGGGAGCTGTTTTTT. Translated: CASSLRQELIAGELFF.